This T cell receptor beta chain was sequenced during a study of cytomegalovirus exposure and HLA in healthy donors. Study-level results: Reportedly, TCR beta sequences accurately predicted HLA-A and HLA-B alleles in most subjects.

The trim removed 4 bases at V and 4 bases at J, leaving 2 bases unmatched. CDR3 size: 14 residues. CDR1 and CDR2 (germline): SGHNT, YYREEE (reference sequence). The primer mix had 60 Vbeta and 13 Jbeta primers. The repertoire was sequenced with immunoSEQ multiplex PCR; TCRdb's copy has only in-frame clones and lacks some. The data hold fewer than 100,000 clones, with 65% to 80% observed a single time. This clone was recorded only once. Its antigen is currently unknown. This receptor was obtained from a man aged 55 to 70 in good health and CMV-seropositive. The specimen sequenced was PBMCs. V gene TRBV5-4 combines with J gene TRBJ2-2, with TRBD1 identical over 9 bases. The CDR3 DNA sequence: TGTGCCAGCAGCCTGACAGGGGGCACCGGGGAGCTGTTTTTT. Amino acids: CASSLTGGTGELFF.